The next 5 T cell receptor beta chains were all read from a single sample in a study of T-cell reconstitution after alpha-beta-depleted transplantation in children. Preparing the TCRbeta library involved the use of unique molecular identifiers. TCRdb re-called the PCR reads through MiXCR, storing one row per CDR3 protein. The sample lists about 220,000 distinct CDR3 sequences, over 15% occurring once. The input for sequencing was PBMCs, mostly from graft donor cells, taken 360 days after TCRalphabeta/CD19-depleted stem cell transplant. All receptors come from a male patient aged 2-10 years who had a stem cell transplant for acute lymphoblastic leukemia, so the T cells may come from the graft donor.

This clonotype came up a few times. This chain links TRBV4-2 with TRBJ2-1; no definite D call. V was shortened by 0 bases and J by 2 bases, with 2 bases between the two germline ends. The CDR3 covers 13 residues. Germline CDR1 reads LGHNA; CDR2 reads YNFKEQ. CDR3 loop: CASSQETYNEQFF. For the CDR3, the DNA is TGTGCCAGCAGCCAAGAAACCTACAATGAGCAGTTCTTC.

This clonotype came up many times. This chain links TRBV20-1 with TRBJ2-1; D unclear. V lost 3 bases and J 5 bases, leaving 5 bases between the germline ends. CDR1 is DFQATT and CDR2 is SNEGSKA in the germline V gene (reference sequence). This CDR3 has 11 residues. The CDR3 protein is CSARYDNEQFF. The CDR3 nucleotides read TGCAGTGCTAGGTACGACAATGAGCAGTTCTTC.

The chain employs TRBV7-8 and TRBJ2-3, with 9 nucleotides matching TRBD1. CDR3 length: 14 amino acids. Trimming removed 5 bases from V and 5 bases from J; junction bases left unmatched: 5. Germline CDR1 and CDR2: SGHVS and FQNEAQ. CDR3 in amino acids: CASSPQGAEDTQYF. The CDR3 bases are TGTGCCAGCAGCCCACAGGGGGCTGAAGATACGCAGTATTTT.

This clonotype was counted between two and nine times. As DNA, the CDR3 is TGTGCCAGCAGCCCGACAGGACAAGATACGCAGTATTTT. Its protein is CASSPTGQDTQYF. This chain uses TRBV3-1 with TRBJ2-3; tentatively, D is TRBD1 (6 bases). The CDR3 sequence is 13 residues long. Trimming removed 4 bases at V and 5 bases at J, with 10 bases between. Germline CDR1 and CDR2: LGHDT and YNNKEL (reference sequence).

The table lists this clonotype with many counts. The chain uses TRBV10-3 and TRBJ2-7; tentative D call: TRBD1 (6 bases). Germline V gives CDR1 ENHRY, CDR2 SYGVKD. The V end was cut by 0 bases, the J end by 5 bases, with 11 bases between. CDR3 length: 14 amino acids. The CDR3 sequence is CAISESAGVNEQYF. CDR3 DNA sequence: TGTGCCATCAGTGAGTCGGCAGGGGTAAACGAGCAGTACTTC.